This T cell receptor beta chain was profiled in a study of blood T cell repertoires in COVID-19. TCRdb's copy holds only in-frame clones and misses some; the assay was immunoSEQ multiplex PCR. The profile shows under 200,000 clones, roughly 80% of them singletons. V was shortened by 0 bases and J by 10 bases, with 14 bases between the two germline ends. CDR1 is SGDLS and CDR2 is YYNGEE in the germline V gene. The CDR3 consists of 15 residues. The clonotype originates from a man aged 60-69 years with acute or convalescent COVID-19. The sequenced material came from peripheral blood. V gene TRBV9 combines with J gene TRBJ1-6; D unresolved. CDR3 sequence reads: CASSVVAGFGSPLHF. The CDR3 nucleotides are TGTGCCAGCAGCGTAGTGGCCGGGTTTGGATCACCCCTCCACTTT.